This is a list of T cell receptor beta chains from one sample in a study of PD-1 blockade in mismatch repair-deficient tumors. Clones were read by immunoSEQ multiplex PCR, and TCRdb kept only the in-frame ones, dropping some. The sample includes about 63,000 clones, around 89% seen only once; the top ten take roughly 13%. This material consisted of peripheral blood, taken 52 weeks after starting pembrolizumab. The receptors shown here come from an adult with mismatch repair-deficient cancer. CDR3s include the opening cysteine and the closing phenylalanine or tryptophan. Fields, in order: V gene, D gene, J gene, clone size, CDR3 DNA, CDR3 protein. The D gene is left open where the match is weak. Size tells how often a clone was seen (once, few, many) or the class of an expanded clone, and some rows leave it out.

>TRBV5-8|.|TRBJ1-2|.
TGTGCCAGCATCCAGGGAGGGCTCGGAGGCTACACCTTC
CASIQGGLGGYTF
>TRBV9|TRBD2|TRBJ2-1|.
TGTGCCAGCAGCGCGGGACTAGCGGGAAACAATGAGCAGTTCTTC
CASSAGLAGNNEQFF
>TRBV4-1|TRBD1|TRBJ2-7|once
TGCGCCAGCAGCCAAGAACGGGTCAGGGGGACCCACGAGCAGTACTTC
CASSQERVRGTHEQYF
>TRBV19|.|TRBJ2-7|few
TGTGCCAGTAGTAGCCAGGGGTCCTACGAGCAGTACTTC
CASSSQGSYEQYF
>TRBV19|TRBD1|TRBJ1-2|few
TGTGCCAGTAGTATTGCTACGGGACAGCTCTATGGCTACACCTTC
CASSIATGQLYGYTF
>TRBV30|TRBD2|TRBJ2-5|.
TGTGCCTGGAATCCTCTAGCGGGTCGCCGAGAGACCCAGTACTTC
CAWNPLAGRRETQYF
>TRBV9|.|TRBJ2-2|.
TGTGCCAGCACCACGTCCAACACCGGGGAGCTGTTTTTT
CASTTSNTGELFF
>TRBV5-4|.|TRBJ2-1|.
TGTGCCAGCAGCTTGGTTGGCGATTGGGCCCCCAATGAGCAGTTCTTC
CASSLVGDWAPNEQFF
>TRBV5-1|TRBD1|TRBJ2-3|.
TGCGCCAGCAGCTTGTTGTGGGACAGGGAAAGATTAGATACGCAGTATTTT
CASSLLWDRERLDTQYF
>TRBV28|TRBD2|TRBJ2-1|.
TGTGCCAGCAGTATCCCGACTAGCGGGAGATCTTATGAGCAGTTCTTC
CASSIPTSGRSYEQFF
>TRBV28|.|TRBJ1-4|.
TGTGCCAGCAGCTATAATGAAAAACTGTTTTTT
CASSYNEKLFF
>TRBV6-5|.|TRBJ2-1|.
TGTGCCAGCAGTTACGGCCACCCAACTACCTACAATGAGCAGTTCTTC
CASSYGHPTTYNEQFF
>TRBV11-2|TRBD2|TRBJ2-7|.
TGTGCCAGCAGCTTAGTAGGCGGGAGGGCCCTTTACGAGCAGTACTTC
CASSLVGGRALYEQYF
>TRBV5-8|.|TRBJ2-3|.
TGTGCCAGCAGCGCATACCCGTCAGATACGCAGTATTTT
CASSAYPSDTQYF
>TRBV5-1|.|TRBJ2-5|.
TGCGCCAGCAGCTTGGCGAGGACAATCCAAGAGACCCAGTACTTC
CASSLARTIQETQYF
>TRBV7-9|TRBD2|TRBJ2-5|few
TGTGCCAGCAGCCGAGCGGGGCGGCAAGAGACCCAGTACTTC
CASSRAGRQETQYF
>TRBV5-1|TRBD1|TRBJ1-3|.
TGCGCCAGCAGCTTCAGGGGGCTTGGAAACACCATATATTTT
CASSFRGLGNTIYF
>TRBV10-1|TRBD2|TRBJ2-1|.
TGCGCCAGCAGTGAGCTGGGACTAGACGGTGAGCAGTTCTTC
CASSELGLDGEQFF
>TRBV2|.|TRBJ2-1|.
TGTGCCACCACAAAGGGACACGAGCAGTTCTTC
CATTKGHEQFF
>TRBV2|TRBD2|TRBJ2-7|few
TGTGCCAGCATCCTAGGACTAGGCGAGCAGTACTTC
CASILGLGEQYF
>TRBV7-2|TRBD1|TRBJ2-7|.
TGTGCCAGCAGCTATACAGCCGACAGGGCAGGCGAGCAGTACTTC
CASSYTADRAGEQYF
>TRBV7-9|.|TRBJ2-1|once
TGTGCCAGCACCTTGGGGCCCGGGAATGAGCAGTTCTTC
CASTLGPGNEQFF
>TRBV7-9|.|TRBJ2-5|.
TGTGCCAGCAGCCCAGGAGAATACCAAGAGACCCAGTACTTC
CASSPGEYQETQYF
>TRBV19|TRBD2|TRBJ2-5|once
TGTGCCAGTAGTTTGAAAGGCGGGAGGGCCACGGAGACCCAGTACTTC
CASSLKGGRATETQYF
>TRBV6-5|.|TRBJ2-1|.
TGTGCCAGCAGTTCCGGGAGTCCCTACAATGAGCAGTTCTTC
CASSSGSPYNEQFF
>TRBV28|.|TRBJ2-5|.
TGTGCCAGCAGTACGTTAGCGCGTTACCAAGAGACCCAGTACTTC
CASSTLARYQETQYF
>TRBV29-1|TRBD1|TRBJ1-2|.
TGCAGCGTTGAAGACCGGACAGGGGAATATGGCTACACCTTC
CSVEDRTGEYGYTF
>TRBV18|TRBD1|TRBJ2-7|.
TGTGCCAGCTCGAGCCGGGACAGGGCCTCCTACGAGCAGTACTTC
CASSSRDRASYEQYF
>TRBV13|TRBD2|TRBJ2-2|.
TGTGCCAGCAGCCCGACAAATGGACTAGCGGGAGGACCCAACACCGGGGAGCTGTTTTTT
CASSPTNGLAGGPNTGELFF
>TRBV4-1|TRBD2|TRBJ2-3|.
TGCGCCAGCAGCCAACTTACAGGGGAGCGGGAGGGCCTGGATACGCAGTATTTT
CASSQLTGEREGLDTQYF
>TRBV11-2|.|TRBJ2-6|.
TGTGCCAGCAGCTCTACGGAGGGATCCGGGGCCAACGTCCTGACTTTC
CASSSTEGSGANVLTF
>TRBV7-9|.|TRBJ1-2|.
TGTGCCAGCAGCTTAGCCGGCGGCAGAAACTATGGCTACACCTTC
CASSLAGGRNYGYTF
>TRBV19|TRBD1|TRBJ1-1|few
TGTGCCAGTAGTCGGGACAGGGGCCAAAACACTGAAGCTTTCTTT
CASSRDRGQNTEAFF
>TRBV5-4|TRBD1|TRBJ2-7|.
TGTGCCAGCAGCGTCGGACAGGGTGGCGAGCAGTACTTC
CASSVGQGGEQYF
>TRBV5-1|.|TRBJ2-2|once
TGCGCCAGCGCCTCGGACAGGGGGTTACTAGCGGGTCCCGGGGAGCTGTTTTTT
CASASDRGLLAGPGELFF
>TRBV6-1|.|TRBJ2-5|.
TGTGCCAGCCGGGACACAGGATACCAAGAGACCCAGTACTTC
CASRDTGYQETQYF
>TRBV10-1|.|TRBJ1-5|.
TGCGCCAGCACAGGGTCTAATCAGCCCCAGCATTTT
CASTGSNQPQHF
>TRBV6-5|.|TRBJ1-2|.
TGTGCCAGCAGTTACTCAGGGGAGGGGAACTATGGCTACACCTTC
CASSYSGEGNYGYTF
>TRBV7-9|.|TRBJ2-2|.
TGTGCCAGCAGCCACCACGGGACAACGAACACCGGGGAGCTGTTTTTT
CASSHHGTTNTGELFF
>TRBV6-1|TRBD1|TRBJ1-3|many
TGTGCCAGCAGTGAAGGACAGGGAGGTCTGTACACCATATATTTT
CASSEGQGGLYTIYF
>TRBV4-1|.|TRBJ1-5|.
TGCGCCAGCAGCCAAGGAAGATATAGCAATCAGCCCCAGCATTTT
CASSQGRYSNQPQHF
>TRBV6-5|.|TRBJ1-1|once
TGTGCCAGCAGCGGAGGGGAGGACGAAGCTTTCTTT
CASSGGEDEAFF
>TRBV2|TRBD2|TRBJ2-4|.
TGTGCCAGCTACGGACTAGCGGGGCAGAAAAACATTCAGTACTTC
CASYGLAGQKNIQYF
>TRBV12-5|.|TRBJ2-3|.
TGTGCTAGTGGTTTGGGGGGCGCGGGAGATACGCAGTATTTT
CASGLGGAGDTQYF
>TRBV6-5|TRBD1|TRBJ1-2|once
TGTGCCAGCAGGGAAGGGACAGGGTCGCATGGCTACACCTTC
CASREGTGSHGYTF
>TRBV5-8|.|TRBJ1-1|once
TGTGCCAGCAGCGTCACTTGGACTGAAGCTTTCTTT
CASSVTWTEAFF
>TRBV5-6|.|TRBJ1-3|.
TGTGCCAGCAGCTTGGTTGGGGTAGGCACGGGAAACACCATATATTTT
CASSLVGVGTGNTIYF
>TRBV6-1|.|TRBJ2-7|.
TGTGCCAGCATAGCCGGGACTCTCCGCTACGAGCAGTACTTC
CASIAGTLRYEQYF
>TRBV6-5|TRBD1|TRBJ2-1|.
TGTGCCAGCAGTTACTCCCCACAGGGGAATGAGCAGTTCTTC
CASSYSPQGNEQFF
>TRBV2|TRBD1|TRBJ2-1|.
TGTGCCGGAAAGAAACTAGGGACAGGGGGCTCAAAAAGCTCCTACAATGAGCAGTTCTTC
CAGKKLGTGGSKSSYNEQFF
>TRBV7-8|.|TRBJ2-2|once
TGTGCCAGCAGCTTACCTAGGACCGGGGAGCTGTTTTTT
CASSLPRTGELFF